The 21 T cell receptor beta chains listed next were all sequenced from one sample in a study of high-grade serous ovarian cancer treatment subgroups. Sequencing was performed with immunoSEQ multiplex PCR; in TCRdb, only in-frame clones are kept and a portion is missing. The sample lists approximately 5,700 clones; approximately 68% were seen once. Tumor samples were obtained before definitive surgery or chemotherapy. The material sequenced was tumor tissue. These receptors were obtained from a human donor with high-grade serous ovarian cancer.

The chain links TRBV6-5 to TRBJ2-1; 14 bases align to TRBD2. Germline loops: CDR1 MNHEY, CDR2 SVGAGI. The CDR3 sequence is 15 residues long. Trimming at V came to 6 bases and at J to 5 bases, leaving 3 bases not matched to a gene. Here the CDR3 DNA reads TGTGCCAGCAGCCCGACTAGCGGGGGGGACAATGAGCAGTTCTTC. The encoded protein is CASSPTSGGDNEQFF.

In this sample, this clone turned up once. This chain connects TRBV28 to TRBJ2-2; D call uncertain. CDR1 MDHEN and CDR2 SYDVKM come from the germline V gene. The CDR3 covers 14 residues. V was pared by 4 bases and J by 5 bases, with 11 bases between. CDR3 amino acids: CASSSPVRTGELFF. The CDR3 nucleotides read TGTGCCAGCAGTTCACCCGTTCGTACCGGGGAGCTGTTTTTT.

This clone was observed a few times. The chain carries TRBV25-1 and TRBJ1-2, with D hard to call. Trimming stripped 7 bases from V and 4 bases from J, with 10 bases between. Germline V lookup: CDR1 MGHDK, CDR2 SYGVNS. The CDR3 has 12 residues. This chain's CDR3 is CASTSWGYGYTF. As DNA, the CDR3 is TGTGCCAGCACCTCTTGGGGCTATGGCTACACCTTC.

J is TRBJ1-5 and V is TRBV30; 7 bases map to TRBD1. CDR3 length: 14 amino acids. CDR1 and CDR2 (germline): GTSNPN, SVGIG (reference sequence). Trimming at V came to 4 bases and at J to 8 bases, leaving 11 bases not matched to a gene. In DNA, the CDR3 is TGTGCCTGGAACCCTGGAAGGGGGCAAAAGCCCCAGCATTTT. It translates to CAWNPGRGQKPQHF.

This chain connects TRBV7-2 to TRBJ2-5; TRBD1 matches 10 bases. V was pared by 6 bases and J by 6 bases, with 10 bases of the junction left unmatched. The CDR3 is 15 residues long. Looked up from germline, CDR1 is SGHTA and CDR2 is FQGNSA. The CDR3 DNA is TGTGCCAGCAGGGCTGGTGGGACAGGGGACCAGACCCAGTACTTC. This gives the protein CASRAGGTGDQTQYF.

This clone has just a few counts. The chain employs TRBV19 and TRBJ1-5, with D unclear. V was trimmed by 5 bases and J by 0 bases, leaving 5 bases between them. The germline gives CDR1 LNHDA, CDR2 SQIVND (reference sequence). The CDR3 runs to 13 residues. CDR3 in DNA: TGTGCCAGTAGTCGGATTAGCAATCAGCCCCAGCATTTT. Protein sequence: CASSRISNQPQHF.

V is TRBV5-1 and J is TRBJ1-1, with TRBD1 identical over 9 bases. This CDR3 comprises 14 residues. Germline V lookup: CDR1 SGHRS, CDR2 YFSETQ. The J segment lost 4 bases and the V segment lost 7 bases, leaving 8 bases of the junction unmatched. The CDR3 is CASRTGEVSTEAFF. CDR3 in DNA: TGCGCCAGCCGGACAGGGGAAGTGAGCACTGAAGCTTTCTTT.

In its sample, this clone is hyperexpanded (1% or more). The sample has other DNA sequences that encode this CDR3 too. This chain uses TRBV7-2 with TRBJ1-2; weak D call: TRBD1 (5 bases). The germline V gene encodes CDR1 SGHTA and CDR2 FQGNSA. The CDR3 is 14 residues long. V was shortened by 1 base and J by 5 bases, with 11 bases between the two germline ends. The CDR3 DNA reads as TGTGCCAGCAGCTTAGGGACGGGGACTTATGGCTACACCTTC. Amino acid sequence: CASSLGTGTYGYTF.

This clone was found once. The chain is built from TRBV27 and TRBJ2-1, with D possibly TRBD2 on 5 matching bases. From germline, CDR1 is MNHEY and CDR2 SMNVEV (reference sequence). V dropped 5 bases and J dropped 0 bases, with 14 bases sitting between them. The CDR3 has 16 amino acids. DNA for the CDR3: TGTGCCAGCAGTCCACGAGCGGATAGCTCCTACAATGAGCAGTTCTTC. Translating it yields CASSPRADSSYNEQFF.

About this clone: Other DNA sequences in the sample encode the same CDR3. This chain joins TRBV6-5 and TRBJ1-1; TRBD1 matches 7 bases. The CDR3 is 12 residues long. Losses at the gene ends were 2 bases for V and 7 bases for J; bases not matched to a gene: 1. Germline V gene sequence: CDR1 MNHEY, CDR2 SVGAGI. CDR3 protein: CASSYRTGEAFF. The CDR3 bases are TGTGCCAGCAGTTACCGGACAGGTGAAGCTTTCTTT.

Sample share makes this clone medium-sized. The J gene is TRBJ2-7, the V gene TRBV5-1; D is tentatively TRBD1 or TRBD2 (5 bases each). Germline V gene sequence: CDR1 SGHRS, CDR2 YFSETQ. The germline V and J ends were trimmed by 3 bases and 6 bases, with 13 bases remaining between them. CDR3 length: 13 residues. The CDR3 loop is CASSSGTRLEQYF. In DNA form, the CDR3 reads TGCGCCAGCAGCTCGGGGACGCGCCTCGAGCAGTACTTC.

This clone turned up a few times. This sequence joins TRBV5-6 and TRBJ1-2, with D unresolved. Germline V CDR1 and CDR2: SGHDT, YYEEEE. V was trimmed by 4 bases and J by 2 bases, leaving 3 bases between them. CDR3 size: 11 residues. Here the CDR3 DNA reads TGTGCCAGCAGCGTAAACTATGGCTACACCTTC. It is translated as CASSVNYGYTF.

The chain links TRBV14 to TRBJ2-3; D gene ambiguous. This CDR3 is built from 14 residues. The germline CDR1 and CDR2 sequences are SGHDN and FVKESK. V lost 6 bases and J lost 2, with 12 bases in between. The chain's CDR3 is CASSFKTHTDTQYF. The CDR3 bases are TGTGCCAGCAGTTTTAAGACCCACACAGATACGCAGTATTTT.

The V and J genes are TRBV28 and TRBJ2-7; D perhaps matches TRBD1 (9 bases). The CDR3 sequence is 15 residues long. In germline, CDR1 is MDHEN, CDR2 SYDVKM. V lost 8 bases and J lost 1, with 18 bases in between. The CDR3 reads CASSGGDRASYEQYF. As DNA, the CDR3 is TGTGCCAGCTCGGGAGGGGACAGGGCTTCCTACGAGCAGTACTTC.

The rearrangement uses TRBV9 and TRBJ2-5; 7 nucleotides align to TRBD1. Losses at the gene ends were 3 bases for V and 5 bases for J; bases not matched to a gene: 7. Germline V CDR1 and CDR2: SGDLS, YYNGEE. The CDR3 runs 14 residues. CDR3 in amino acids: CASSATGAWETQYF. Here the CDR3 DNA reads TGTGCCAGCAGCGCAACAGGGGCTTGGGAGACCCAGTACTTC.

Within the sample, this clone is large. V and J are TRBV5-1 and TRBJ1-6, with D uncertain. Trimming removed 0 bases at V and 6 bases at J, with 4 bases between. Germline CDR1 reads SGHRS; CDR2 reads YFSETQ. The CDR3 consists of 13 residues. The CDR3 DNA follows: TGCGCCAGCAGCTTGGACAGTAATTCACCCCTCCACTTT. This encodes CASSLDSNSPLHF. Drawing the rest from reference TRBV5-1 and TRBJ1-6, the complete variable domain is KAGVTQTPRYLIKTRGQQVTLSCSPISGHRSVSWYQQTPGQGLQFLFEYFSETQRNKGNFPGRFSGRQFSNSRSEMNVSTLELGDSALYLCASSLDSNSPLHFGNGTRLTVT.

Remarks on this clone: Other DNA sequences in this specimen translate into the identical CDR3. The chain carries TRBV6-5 and TRBJ1-1; D gene uncertain. Between the trimmed V and J ends, which lost 8 bases and 0 bases, there was a span of 7 bases. The CDR3 has 12 residues. CDR1 MNHEY and CDR2 SVGAGI come from the germline V gene. The CDR3 region is CASSQLNTEAFF. In nucleotides, the CDR3 is TGTGCCAGCTCACAATTGAACACTGAAGCTTTCTTT.

This rearrangement joins TRBV5-6 to TRBJ2-5; 7 positions agree with TRBD1. This CDR3 comprises 16 residues. V lost 4 bases, J lost 5 bases, and 14 bases stayed unmatched. The V gene's germline CDR1 is SGHDT and CDR2 YYEEEE. CDR3 amino acids: CASSVPALGGSETQYF. The DNA of the CDR3 is TGTGCCAGCAGCGTCCCCGCTCTAGGGGGCAGCGAGACCCAGTACTTC.

The gene calls are TRBV19 and TRBJ2-3, with D possibly being TRBD2 (6 bases). V was cut by 1 base and J by 0 bases, with 11 bases left in between. CDR3 length: 16 residues. Germline CDR1 and CDR2: LNHDA and SQIVND (reference sequence). The CDR3 protein is CASSIGTGTSTDTQYF. In DNA, the CDR3 is TGTGCCAGTAGTATAGGGACTGGGACTAGCACAGATACGCAGTATTTT.

The chain carries TRBV28 and TRBJ1-2, with D possibly being TRBD1 (5 bases). The CDR3 is 14 residues long. From germline, CDR1 is MDHEN and CDR2 SYDVKM. V was cut by 6 bases and J by 8 bases, with 19 bases left in between. Written as DNA, the CDR3 is TGTGCCAGCAGGGAGACCAGGGAGGGTGGCGGCTACACCTTC. It translates to CASRETREGGGYTF.

The V gene is TRBV7-2, the J gene TRBJ1-2; D is perhaps TRBD1 (5 bases). The germline V gene has CDR1 SGHTA and CDR2 FQGNSA. The CDR3 has 17 residues. The V and J ends lost 3 bases and 0 bases respectively, with 17 bases between them. CDR3: CASSLGHLLLANYGYTF. The CDR3 DNA follows: TGTGCCAGCAGCTTGGGGCACCTACTTTTAGCTAACTATGGCTACACCTTC.